Below, one T cell receptor (beta chain) is given with its context. This CDR3 contains 15 residues. J lost 9 bases, V lost 4 bases, and 5 bases had no gene match. From germline, CDR1 is SGHDN and CDR2 FVKESK. Data came from immunoSEQ multiplex PCR; TCRdb stores just in-frame clones and leaves some out. The data contain some 58,000 clones, 70% to 80% of them singletons. Described time point: blood 2 weeks post-SBRT. The sample's treatment: 15 Gy SBRT to primary tumor, nephrectomy 4 weeks later. The data belong to a study of radiation and T cells in renal cell carcinoma. Here the sequenced sample was blood, taken from a patient whose treatment included radiotherapy and nephrectomy. This sequence originates from a man in his sixties with renal cell carcinoma. The chain links TRBV14 to TRBJ2-1, with TRBD2 matching 14 bases. This CDR3 reads CASSLWGLAGVEQFF. In DNA, the CDR3 is TGTGCCAGCAGCCTATGGGGACTAGCGGGAGTTGAGCAGTTCTTC.